This T cell receptor beta chain was profiled in a study of cytomegalovirus exposure and HLA in healthy donors. General study findings and limits: Later on, a genetic analysis was performed. It linked a missense variant in DCLRE1C with V- and J-gene trimming of TCR beta. Looking again later, the authors saw that most CMV-associated TCR beta chains seemed HLA-restricted. It was assumed in the presence/absence analyses that sequencing depth was roughly uniform across donors.

PCR used 60 Vbeta primers and 13 Jbeta primers. Assay: immunoSEQ multiplex PCR; the TCRdb copy retains only in-frame clones and omits some. The sample lists roughly 230,000 clones; about nine tenths were seen once. Turning to this clone: Its antigen is not known.

V shed 0 bases, J shed 3 bases, and the junction held 11 bases outside the gene matches. This CDR3 is built from 17 residues. Germline-derived CDR1 and CDR2 are LNHDA and SQIVND (reference sequence). This rearrangement joins TRBV19 to TRBJ2-7; 7 positions match TRBD1. The TCR comes from a girl aged 2 to 9 in good health and CMV-seronegative. The sample comprised PBMCs. The CDR3 protein is CASSIDIPRTGNYEQYF. CDR3 coding DNA: TGTGCCAGTAGTATAGACATCCCGAGGACAGGAAACTACGAGCAGTACTTC.